This T cell receptor beta chain stems from a study of T cells after yellow fever vaccination. Overall study findings and caveats: Post-booster samples contained most primary-vaccination clones (approximately 96% CD4, about 90% CD8). It was the secondary response that reached its peak faster, day 5 versus 15, but it was weaker.

The CDR3 totals 15 residues. The germline gives CDR1 SGHVS, CDR2 FQNEAQ. V shed 6 bases and J 3 bases; nucleotides not matched to a gene: 8. TCR cDNA, made by 5'RACE template switching, carried an added universal primer site and UMIs. TCRdb processed the 5' RACE reads anew with MiXCR; each CDR3 protein has one entry. The sample includes a few hundred thousand distinct CDR3 sequences, roughly 4.3% seen only once; the top ten take just under 20%. This clonotype was counted many times. The antigen remains undetermined. This sample comprised PBMCs, obtained 15 days after the yellow fever booster vaccination. This sequence originates from a man between 18 and 35 years old who received the YFV17D yellow fever vaccine. The rearrangement uses TRBV7-8 and TRBJ1-2; 9 positions agree with TRBD1. The CDR3 is CASRVPGQGDYGYTF. CDR3 sequence (DNA): TGTGCCAGCAGGGTACCGGGACAGGGTGACTATGGCTACACCTTC.